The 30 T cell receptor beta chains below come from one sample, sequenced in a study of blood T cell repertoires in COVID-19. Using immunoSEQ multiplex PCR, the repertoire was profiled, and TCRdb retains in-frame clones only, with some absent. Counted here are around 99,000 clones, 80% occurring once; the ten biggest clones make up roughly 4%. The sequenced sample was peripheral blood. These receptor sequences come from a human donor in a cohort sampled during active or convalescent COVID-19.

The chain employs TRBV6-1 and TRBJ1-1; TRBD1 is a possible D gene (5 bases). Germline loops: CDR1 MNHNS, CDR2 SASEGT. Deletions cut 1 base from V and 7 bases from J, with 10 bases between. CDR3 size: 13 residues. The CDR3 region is CASSEESGDEAFF. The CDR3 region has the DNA TGTGCCAGCAGTGAAGAATCGGGGGATGAAGCTTTCTTT.

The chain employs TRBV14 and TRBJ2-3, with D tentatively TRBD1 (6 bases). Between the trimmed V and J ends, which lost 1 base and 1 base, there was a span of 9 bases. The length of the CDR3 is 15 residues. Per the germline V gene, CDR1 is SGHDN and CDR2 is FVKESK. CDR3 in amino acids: CASSQGGLRTDTQYF. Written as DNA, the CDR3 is TGTGCCAGCAGCCAAGGGGGGCTTCGCACAGATACGCAGTATTTT.

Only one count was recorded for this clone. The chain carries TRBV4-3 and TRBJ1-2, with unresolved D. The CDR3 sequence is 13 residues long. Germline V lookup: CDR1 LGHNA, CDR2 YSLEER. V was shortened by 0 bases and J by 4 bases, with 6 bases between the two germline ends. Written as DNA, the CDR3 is TGCGCCAGCAGCCAAGATTCGGGCTATGGCTACACCTTC. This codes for CASSQDSGYGYTF.

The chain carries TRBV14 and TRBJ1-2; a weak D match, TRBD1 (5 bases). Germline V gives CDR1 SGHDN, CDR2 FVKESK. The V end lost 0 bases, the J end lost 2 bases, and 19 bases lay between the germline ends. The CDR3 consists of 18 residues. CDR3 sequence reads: CASSQDGDWGYLNYGYTF. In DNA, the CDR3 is TGTGCCAGCAGCCAAGACGGGGACTGGGGGTACCTAAACTATGGCTACACCTTC. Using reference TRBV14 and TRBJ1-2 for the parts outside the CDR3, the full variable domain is EAGVTQFPSHSVIEKGQTVTLRCDPISGHDNLYWYRRVMGKEIKFLLHFVKESKQDESGMPNNRFLAERTGGTYSTLKVQPAELEDSGVYFCASSQDGDWGYLNYGYTFGSGTRLTVV.

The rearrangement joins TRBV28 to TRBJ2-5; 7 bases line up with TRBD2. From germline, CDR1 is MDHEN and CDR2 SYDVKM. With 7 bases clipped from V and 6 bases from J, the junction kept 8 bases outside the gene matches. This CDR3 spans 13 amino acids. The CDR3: CASTLGGLQTQYF. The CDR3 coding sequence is TGTGCCAGCACCCTGGGGGGGTTACAGACCCAGTACTTC.

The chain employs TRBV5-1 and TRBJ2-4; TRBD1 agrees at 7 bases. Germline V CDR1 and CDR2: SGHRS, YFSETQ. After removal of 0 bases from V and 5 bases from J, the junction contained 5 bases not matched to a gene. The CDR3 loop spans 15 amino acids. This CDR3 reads CASSLVPDRENIQYF. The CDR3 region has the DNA TGCGCCAGCAGCTTGGTACCCGACAGGGAAAACATTCAGTACTTC.

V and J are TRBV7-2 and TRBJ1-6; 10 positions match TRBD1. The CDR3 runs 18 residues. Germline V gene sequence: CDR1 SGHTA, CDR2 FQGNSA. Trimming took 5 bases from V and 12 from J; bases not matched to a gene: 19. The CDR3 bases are TGTGCCAGCAGCCTAGAGGGACAGGGGTTGGTTGTTAGGGTACCCCTCCACTTT. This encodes CASSLEGQGLVVRVPLHF.

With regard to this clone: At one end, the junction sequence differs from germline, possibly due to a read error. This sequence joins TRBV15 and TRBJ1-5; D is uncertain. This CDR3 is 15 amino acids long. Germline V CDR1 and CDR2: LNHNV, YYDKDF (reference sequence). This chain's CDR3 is CATSRDIGSHQPQHF. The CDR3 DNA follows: TGTGCCACCAGCAGAGATATAGGGAGCCATCAACCCCAGCATTTT.

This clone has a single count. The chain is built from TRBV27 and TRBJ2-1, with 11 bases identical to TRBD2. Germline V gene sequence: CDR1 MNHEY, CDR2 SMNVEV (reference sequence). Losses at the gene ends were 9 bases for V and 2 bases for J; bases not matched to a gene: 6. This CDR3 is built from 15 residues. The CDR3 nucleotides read TGTGCCAGTAGCGGGAGGGCCGGTCCCTACAATGAGCAGTTCTTC. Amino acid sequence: CASSGRAGPYNEQFF.

The DNA for the CDR3 is TGCGCCAGCAGCCATTTAGGACAGAATAACAATGAGCAGTTCTTC. Its protein product is CASSHLGQNNNEQFF. The V gene is TRBV4-3, the J gene TRBJ2-1; tentative D call: TRBD1 (6 bases). With 3 bases removed from V and 5 bases from J, the gap between germline ends came to 14 bases. The CDR3 is 15 residues long. Germline lookup yields CDR1 LGHNA and CDR2 YSLEER.

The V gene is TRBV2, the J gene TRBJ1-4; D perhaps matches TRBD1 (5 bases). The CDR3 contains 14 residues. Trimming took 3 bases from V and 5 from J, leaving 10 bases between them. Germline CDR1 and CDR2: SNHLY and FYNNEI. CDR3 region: CASSEGQRNEKLFF. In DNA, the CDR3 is TGTGCCAGCAGTGAGGGGCAGAGGAATGAAAAACTGTTTTTT.

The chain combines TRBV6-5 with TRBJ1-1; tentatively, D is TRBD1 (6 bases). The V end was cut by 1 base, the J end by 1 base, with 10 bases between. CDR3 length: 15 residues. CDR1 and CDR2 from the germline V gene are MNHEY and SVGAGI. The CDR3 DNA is TGTGCCAGCAGTTACTGGGGGCGCGGGAACACTGAAGCTTTCTTT. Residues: CASSYWGRGNTEAFF.

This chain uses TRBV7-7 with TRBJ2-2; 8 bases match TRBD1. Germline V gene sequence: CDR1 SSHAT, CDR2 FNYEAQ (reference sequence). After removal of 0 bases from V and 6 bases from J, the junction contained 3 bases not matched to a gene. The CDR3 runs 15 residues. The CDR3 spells CASSLARTGPGELFF. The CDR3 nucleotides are TGTGCCAGCAGCTTAGCCCGGACAGGGCCCGGGGAGCTGTTTTTT.

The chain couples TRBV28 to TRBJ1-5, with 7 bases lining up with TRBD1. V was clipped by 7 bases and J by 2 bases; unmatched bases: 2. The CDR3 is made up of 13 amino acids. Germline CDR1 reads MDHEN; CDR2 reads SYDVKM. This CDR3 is CASKGQRNQPQHF. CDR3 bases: TGTGCCAGCAAGGGACAGCGCAATCAGCCCCAGCATTTT.

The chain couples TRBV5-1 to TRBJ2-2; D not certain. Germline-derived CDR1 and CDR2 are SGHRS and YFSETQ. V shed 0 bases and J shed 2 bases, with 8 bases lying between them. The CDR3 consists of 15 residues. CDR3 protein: CASSLDYPNTGELFF. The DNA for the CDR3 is TGCGCCAGCAGCTTGGACTACCCCAACACCGGGGAGCTGTTTTTT.

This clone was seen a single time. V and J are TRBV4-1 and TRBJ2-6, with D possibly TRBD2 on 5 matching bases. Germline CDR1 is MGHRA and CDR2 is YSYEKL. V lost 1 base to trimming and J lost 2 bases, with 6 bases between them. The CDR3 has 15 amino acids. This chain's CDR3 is CASSQAGTGANVLTF. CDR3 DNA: TGCGCCAGCAGCCAAGCCGGGACTGGGGCCAACGTCCTGACTTTC.

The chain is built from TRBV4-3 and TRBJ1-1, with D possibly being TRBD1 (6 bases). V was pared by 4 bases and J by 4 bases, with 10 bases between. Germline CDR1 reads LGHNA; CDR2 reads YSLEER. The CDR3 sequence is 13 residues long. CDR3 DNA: TGCGCCAGCAGCCCTACAGGGTCCACTGAAGCTTTCTTT. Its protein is CASSPTGSTEAFF.

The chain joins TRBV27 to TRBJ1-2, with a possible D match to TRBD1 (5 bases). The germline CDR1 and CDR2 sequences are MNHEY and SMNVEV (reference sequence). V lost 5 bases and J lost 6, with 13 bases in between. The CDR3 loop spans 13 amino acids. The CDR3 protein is CASSGSGMDGYTF. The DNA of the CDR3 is TGTGCCAGCAGTGGGTCAGGGATGGATGGCTACACCTTC.

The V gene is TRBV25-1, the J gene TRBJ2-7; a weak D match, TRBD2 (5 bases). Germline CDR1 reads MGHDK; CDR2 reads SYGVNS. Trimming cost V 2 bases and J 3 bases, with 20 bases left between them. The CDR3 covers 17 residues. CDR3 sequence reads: CASSELLPGSNLYEQYF. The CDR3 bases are TGTGCCAGCAGTGAACTCCTGCCGGGGTCAAACCTCTACGAGCAGTACTTC.

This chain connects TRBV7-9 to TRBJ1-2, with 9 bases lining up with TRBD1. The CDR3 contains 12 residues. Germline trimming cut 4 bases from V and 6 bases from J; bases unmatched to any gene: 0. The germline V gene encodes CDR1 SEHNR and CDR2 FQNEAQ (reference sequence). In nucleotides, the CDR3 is TGTGCCAGCAGCTGGACAGGGGATGGCTACACCTTC. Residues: CASSWTGDGYTF.

For the CDR3, the DNA is TGCGCCAGCAGCCAAGATCGAGGGACAGGGGTTCAAGAGACCCAGTACTTC. It is translated as CASSQDRGTGVQETQYF. The chain employs TRBV4-1 and TRBJ2-5; TRBD1 aligns across 10 bases. Germline CDR1 and CDR2: MGHRA and YSYEKL. The CDR3 is 17 amino acids. Trimming at V came to 0 bases and at J to 2 bases, leaving 6 bases not matched to a gene.

Written as DNA, the CDR3 is TGCGCCAGCAGCACGACAGGGACCTACGAGCAGTACTTC. It encodes CASSTTGTYEQYF. V and J are TRBV5-1 and TRBJ2-7; 7 bases line up with TRBD1. CDR3 length equals 13 residues. The ends lost 4 bases at V and 2 bases at J; junction bases unmatched: 3. Germline CDR1 reads SGHRS; CDR2 reads YFSETQ.

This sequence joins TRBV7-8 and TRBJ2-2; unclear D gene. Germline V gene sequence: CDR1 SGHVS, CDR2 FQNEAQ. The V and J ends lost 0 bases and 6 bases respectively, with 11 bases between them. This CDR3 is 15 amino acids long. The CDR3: CASSLARPGAGELFF. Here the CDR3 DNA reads TGTGCCAGCAGCTTAGCCAGGCCCGGCGCCGGGGAGCTGTTTTTT.

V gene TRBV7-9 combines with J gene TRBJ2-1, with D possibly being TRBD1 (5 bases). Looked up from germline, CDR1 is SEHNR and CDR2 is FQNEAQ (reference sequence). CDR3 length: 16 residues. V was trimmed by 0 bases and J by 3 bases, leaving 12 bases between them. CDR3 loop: CASSLAGVVFYNEQFF. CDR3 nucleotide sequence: TGTGCCAGCAGCTTAGCAGGGGTTGTTTTCTACAATGAGCAGTTCTTC.

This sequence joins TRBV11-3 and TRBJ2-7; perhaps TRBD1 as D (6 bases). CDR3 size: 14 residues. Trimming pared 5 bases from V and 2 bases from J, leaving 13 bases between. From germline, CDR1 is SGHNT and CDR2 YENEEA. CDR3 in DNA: TGTGCCAGCAGCCCGAGGGGGATTACCTACGAGCAGTACTTC. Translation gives CASSPRGITYEQYF.

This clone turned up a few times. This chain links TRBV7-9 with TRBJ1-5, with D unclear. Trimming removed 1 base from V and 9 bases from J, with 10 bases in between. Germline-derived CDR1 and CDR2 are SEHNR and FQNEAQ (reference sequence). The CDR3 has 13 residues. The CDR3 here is CASSLVSQAPQHF. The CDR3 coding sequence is TGTGCCAGCAGCTTAGTATCTCAAGCGCCCCAGCATTTT.

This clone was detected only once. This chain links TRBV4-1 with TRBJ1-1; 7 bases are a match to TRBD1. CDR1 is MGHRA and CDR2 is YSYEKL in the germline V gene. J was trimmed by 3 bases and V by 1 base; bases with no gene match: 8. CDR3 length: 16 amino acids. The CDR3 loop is CASSQAHRGRHTEAFF. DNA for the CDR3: TGCGCCAGCAGCCAAGCGCACAGGGGCCGGCACACTGAAGCTTTCTTT.

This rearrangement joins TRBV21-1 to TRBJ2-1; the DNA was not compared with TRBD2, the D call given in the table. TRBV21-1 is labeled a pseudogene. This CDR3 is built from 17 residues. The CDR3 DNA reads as TGTGCCAGCAGCAAAGCGGTAGCGGGGGGGGGTTGGAATGAGCAGTTCTTC. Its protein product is CASSKAVAGGGWNEQFF.

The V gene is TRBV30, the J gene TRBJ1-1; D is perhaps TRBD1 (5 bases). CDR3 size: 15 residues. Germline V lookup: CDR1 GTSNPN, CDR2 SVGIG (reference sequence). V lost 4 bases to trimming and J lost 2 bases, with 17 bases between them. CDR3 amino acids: CAWTLAGNFNTEAFF. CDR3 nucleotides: TGTGCCTGGACCCTTGCAGGGAACTTCAACACTGAAGCTTTCTTT.

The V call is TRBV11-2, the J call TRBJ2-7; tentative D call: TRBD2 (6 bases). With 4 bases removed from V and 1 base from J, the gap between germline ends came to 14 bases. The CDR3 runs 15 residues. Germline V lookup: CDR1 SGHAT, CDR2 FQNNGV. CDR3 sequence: CASSSPGTGSYEQYF. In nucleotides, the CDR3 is TGTGCCAGCAGCTCCCCAGGGACTGGGTCCTACGAGCAGTACTTC.